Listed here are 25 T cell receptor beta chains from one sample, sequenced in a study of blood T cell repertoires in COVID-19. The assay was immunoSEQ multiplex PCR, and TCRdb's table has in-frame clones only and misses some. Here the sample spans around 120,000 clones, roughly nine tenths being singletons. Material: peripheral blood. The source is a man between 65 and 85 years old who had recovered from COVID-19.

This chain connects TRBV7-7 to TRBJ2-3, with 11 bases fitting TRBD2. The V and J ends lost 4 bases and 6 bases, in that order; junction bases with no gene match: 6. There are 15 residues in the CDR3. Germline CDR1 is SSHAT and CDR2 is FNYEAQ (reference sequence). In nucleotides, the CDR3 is TGTGCCAGCAGCTCGCTAGCGGGGGGCCCGGATACGCAGTATTTT. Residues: CASSSLAGGPDTQYF.

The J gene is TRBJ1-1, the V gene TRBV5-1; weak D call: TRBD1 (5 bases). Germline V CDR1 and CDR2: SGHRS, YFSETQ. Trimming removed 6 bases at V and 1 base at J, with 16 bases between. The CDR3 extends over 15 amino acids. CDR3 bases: TGCGCCAGCACCGTCGGGGGGGTGAGGAACACTGAAGCTTTCTTT. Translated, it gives CASTVGGVRNTEAFF.

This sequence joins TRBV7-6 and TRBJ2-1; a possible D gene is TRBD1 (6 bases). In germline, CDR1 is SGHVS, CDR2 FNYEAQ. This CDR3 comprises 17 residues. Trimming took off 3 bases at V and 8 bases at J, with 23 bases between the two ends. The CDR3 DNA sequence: TGTGCCAGCAGCTTTTTACCGGGACGAGGGGGTGAGGATGAGCAGTTCTTC. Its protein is CASSFLPGRGGEDEQFF.

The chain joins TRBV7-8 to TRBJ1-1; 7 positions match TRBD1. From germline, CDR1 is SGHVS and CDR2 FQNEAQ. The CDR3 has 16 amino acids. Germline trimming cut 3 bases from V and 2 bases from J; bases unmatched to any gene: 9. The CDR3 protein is CASSLYRDRRNTEAFF. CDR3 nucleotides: TGTGCCAGCAGCTTGTACCGGGACAGAAGAAACACTGAAGCTTTCTTT.

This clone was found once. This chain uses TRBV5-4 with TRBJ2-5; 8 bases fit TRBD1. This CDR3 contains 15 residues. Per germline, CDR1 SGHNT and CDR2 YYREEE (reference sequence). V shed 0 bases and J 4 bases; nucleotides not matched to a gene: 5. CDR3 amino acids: CASSLGQGLGETQYF. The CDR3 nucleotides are TGTGCCAGCAGCTTGGGACAGGGGTTGGGAGAGACCCAGTACTTC. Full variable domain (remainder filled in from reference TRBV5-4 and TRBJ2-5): ETGVTQSPTHLIKTRGQQVTLRCSSQSGHNTVSWYQQALGQGPQFIFQYYREEENGRGNFPPRFSGLQFPNYSSELNVNALELDDSALYLCASSLGQGLGETQYFGPGTRLLVL.

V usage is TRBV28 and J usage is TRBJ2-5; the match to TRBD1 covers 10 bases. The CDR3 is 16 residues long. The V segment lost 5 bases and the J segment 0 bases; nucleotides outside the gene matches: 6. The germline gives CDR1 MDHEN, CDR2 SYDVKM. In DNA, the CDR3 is TGTGCCAGCAGTGGAGACGGGACAGGGGACCAAGAGACCCAGTACTTC. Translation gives CASSGDGTGDQETQYF.

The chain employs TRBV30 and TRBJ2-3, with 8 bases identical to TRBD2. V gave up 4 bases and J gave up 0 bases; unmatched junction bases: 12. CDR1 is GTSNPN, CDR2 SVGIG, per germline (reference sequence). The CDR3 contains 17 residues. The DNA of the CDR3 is TGTGCCTGGAATAGGGGCGGGAGGACTCCTAGCACAGATACGCAGTATTTT. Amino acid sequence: CAWNRGGRTPSTDTQYF. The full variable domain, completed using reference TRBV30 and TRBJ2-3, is SQTIHQWPATLVQPVGSPLSLECTVEGTSNPNLYWYRQAAGRGLQLLFYSVGIGQISSEVPQNLSASRPQDRQFILSSKKLLLSDSGFYLCAWNRGGRTPSTDTQYFGPGTRLTVL.

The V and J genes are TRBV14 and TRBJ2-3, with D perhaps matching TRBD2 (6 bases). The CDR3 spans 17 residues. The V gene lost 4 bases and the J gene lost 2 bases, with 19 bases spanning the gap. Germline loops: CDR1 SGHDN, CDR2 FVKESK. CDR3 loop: CASSPLGGVTSTDTQYF. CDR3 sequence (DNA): TGTGCCAGCAGCCCATTGGGCGGGGTTACCTCCACAGATACGCAGTATTTT.

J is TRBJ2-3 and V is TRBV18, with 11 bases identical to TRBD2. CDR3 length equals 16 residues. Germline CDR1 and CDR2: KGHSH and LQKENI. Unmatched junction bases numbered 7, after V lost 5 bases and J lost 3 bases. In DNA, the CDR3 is TGTGCCAGCTCAACTCTAGCGGGGGGCCAGACAGATACGCAGTATTTT. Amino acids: CASSTLAGGQTDTQYF.

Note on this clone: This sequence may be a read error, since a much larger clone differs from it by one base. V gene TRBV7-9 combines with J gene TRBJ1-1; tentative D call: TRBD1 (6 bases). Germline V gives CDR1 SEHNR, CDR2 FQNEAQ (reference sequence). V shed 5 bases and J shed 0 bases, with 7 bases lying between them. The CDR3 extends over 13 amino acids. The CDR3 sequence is CASSRDMNTEAFF. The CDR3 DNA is TGTGCCAGCAGCCGGGACATGAACACTGAAGCTTTCTTT.

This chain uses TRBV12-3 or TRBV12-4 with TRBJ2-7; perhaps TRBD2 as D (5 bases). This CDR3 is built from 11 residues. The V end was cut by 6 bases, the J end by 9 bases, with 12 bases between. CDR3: CASSLGLGQYF. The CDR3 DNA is TGTGCCAGCAGCCTAGGACTCGGGCAGTACTTC.

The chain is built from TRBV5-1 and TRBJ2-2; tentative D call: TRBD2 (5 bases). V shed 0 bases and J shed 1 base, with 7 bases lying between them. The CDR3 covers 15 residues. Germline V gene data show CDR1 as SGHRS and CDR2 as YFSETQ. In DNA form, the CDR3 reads TGCGCCAGCAGCTTGGCCGGGGTGAACACCGGGGAGCTGTTTTTT. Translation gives CASSLAGVNTGELFF.

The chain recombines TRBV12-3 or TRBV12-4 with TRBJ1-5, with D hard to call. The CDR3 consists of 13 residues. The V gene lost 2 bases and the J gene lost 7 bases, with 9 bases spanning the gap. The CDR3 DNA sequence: TGTGCCAGCAGTTTATTTATACAACAGCCCCAGCATTTT. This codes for CASSLFIQQPQHF.

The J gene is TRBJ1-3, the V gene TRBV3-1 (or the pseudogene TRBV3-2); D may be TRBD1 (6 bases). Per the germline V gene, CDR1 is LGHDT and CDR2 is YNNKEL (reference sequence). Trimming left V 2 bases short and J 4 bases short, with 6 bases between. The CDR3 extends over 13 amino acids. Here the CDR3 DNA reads TGTGCCAGCAGCCAAACAGGGGGAAACACCATATATTTT. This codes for CASSQTGGNTIYF.

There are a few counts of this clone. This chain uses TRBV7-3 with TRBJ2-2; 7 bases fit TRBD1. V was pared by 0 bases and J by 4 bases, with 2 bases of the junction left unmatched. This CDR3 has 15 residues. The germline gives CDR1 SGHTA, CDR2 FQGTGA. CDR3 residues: CASSLTGTATGELFF. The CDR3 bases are TGTGCCAGCAGCTTAACCGGGACAGCCACCGGGGAGCTGTTTTTT.

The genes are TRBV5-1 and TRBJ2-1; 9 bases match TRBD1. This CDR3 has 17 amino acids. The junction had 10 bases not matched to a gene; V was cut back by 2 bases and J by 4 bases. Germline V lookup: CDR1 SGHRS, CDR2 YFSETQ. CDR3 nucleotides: TGCGCCAGCAGCTTTAACCCCCCGGGACAGGGATACAATGAGCAGTTCTTC. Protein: CASSFNPPGQGYNEQFF.

The CDR3 nucleotides read TGTGCCAGCAGCGTGACAGGGTGGTACAAAGATACGCAGTATTTT. Amino acids: CASSVTGWYKDTQYF. J is TRBJ2-3 and V is TRBV11-2, with 7 bases that match TRBD1. Per the germline V gene, CDR1 is SGHAT and CDR2 is FQNNGV. The CDR3 has 15 amino acids. Germline trimming cut 5 bases from V and 5 bases from J; bases unmatched to any gene: 10.

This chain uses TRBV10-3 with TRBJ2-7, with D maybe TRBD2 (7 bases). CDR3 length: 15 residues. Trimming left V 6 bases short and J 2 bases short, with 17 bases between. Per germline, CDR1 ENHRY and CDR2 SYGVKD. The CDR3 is CAISQGRGGPYEQYF. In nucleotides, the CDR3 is TGTGCCATCAGCCAGGGGAGGGGGGGACCCTACGAGCAGTACTTC.

The DNA for the CDR3 is TGTGCCAGCTCACCTAGACAGGGTTCACCCACCGGGGAGCTGTTTTTT. Translation gives CASSPRQGSPTGELFF. This sequence joins TRBV18 and TRBJ2-2; 7 nucleotides line up with TRBD1. The V gene end was trimmed by 3 bases and the J gene end by 4 bases; junction bases not matched to a gene: 8. Germline V gene data show CDR1 as KGHSH and CDR2 as LQKENI. The CDR3 extends over 16 amino acids.

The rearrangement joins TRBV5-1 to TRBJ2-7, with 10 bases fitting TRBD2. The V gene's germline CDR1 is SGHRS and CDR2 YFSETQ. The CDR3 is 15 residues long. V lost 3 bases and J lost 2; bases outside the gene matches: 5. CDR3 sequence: CASSSGTSDAYEQYF. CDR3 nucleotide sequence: TGCGCCAGCAGCTCCGGGACTAGCGATGCCTACGAGCAGTACTTC.

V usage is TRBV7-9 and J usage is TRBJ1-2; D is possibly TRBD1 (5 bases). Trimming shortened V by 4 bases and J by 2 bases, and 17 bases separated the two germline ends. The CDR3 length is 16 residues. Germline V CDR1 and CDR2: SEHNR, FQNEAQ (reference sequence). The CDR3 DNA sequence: TGTGCCAGCAGCTCCGAAGGGGCCGTAAGGAACTATGGCTACACCTTC. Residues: CASSSEGAVRNYGYTF.

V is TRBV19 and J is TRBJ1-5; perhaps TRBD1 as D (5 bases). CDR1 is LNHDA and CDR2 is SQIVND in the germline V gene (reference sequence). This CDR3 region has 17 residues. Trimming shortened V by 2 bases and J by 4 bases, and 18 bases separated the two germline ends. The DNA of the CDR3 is TGTGCCAGTAGTATACTTGGGGCAGACGCCCGTAATCAGCCCCAGCATTTT. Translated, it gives CASSILGADARNQPQHF.

The DNA for the CDR3 is TGTGCCAGCAGCTTAGGAGAGGGATGGTACAATGAGCAGTTCTTC. It encodes CASSLGEGWYNEQFF. The chain joins TRBV7-8 to TRBJ2-1; D is perhaps TRBD2 (5 bases). CDR3 size: 15 residues. Germline-derived CDR1 and CDR2 are SGHVS and FQNEAQ. The V end lost 1 base, the J end lost 4 bases, and 11 bases lay between the germline ends.

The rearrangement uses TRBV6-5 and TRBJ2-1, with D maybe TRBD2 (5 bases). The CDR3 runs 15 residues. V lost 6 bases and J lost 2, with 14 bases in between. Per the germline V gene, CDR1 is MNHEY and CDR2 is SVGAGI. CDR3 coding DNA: TGTGCCAGCAGCCCCGGACTCCCTCCCTACAATGAGCAGTTCTTC. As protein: CASSPGLPPYNEQFF.

The DNA for the CDR3 is TGTGCCAGCAGCCCCCGGACAGGGTACAATGAGCAGTTCTTC. Translated, it gives CASSPRTGYNEQFF. The V gene is TRBV3-1 (or the pseudogene TRBV3-2), the J gene TRBJ2-1; 8 bases fit TRBD1. The ends lost 4 bases at V and 4 bases at J; junction bases unmatched: 3. CDR3 length: 14 amino acids. Germline loops: CDR1 LGHDT, CDR2 YNNKEL (reference sequence).